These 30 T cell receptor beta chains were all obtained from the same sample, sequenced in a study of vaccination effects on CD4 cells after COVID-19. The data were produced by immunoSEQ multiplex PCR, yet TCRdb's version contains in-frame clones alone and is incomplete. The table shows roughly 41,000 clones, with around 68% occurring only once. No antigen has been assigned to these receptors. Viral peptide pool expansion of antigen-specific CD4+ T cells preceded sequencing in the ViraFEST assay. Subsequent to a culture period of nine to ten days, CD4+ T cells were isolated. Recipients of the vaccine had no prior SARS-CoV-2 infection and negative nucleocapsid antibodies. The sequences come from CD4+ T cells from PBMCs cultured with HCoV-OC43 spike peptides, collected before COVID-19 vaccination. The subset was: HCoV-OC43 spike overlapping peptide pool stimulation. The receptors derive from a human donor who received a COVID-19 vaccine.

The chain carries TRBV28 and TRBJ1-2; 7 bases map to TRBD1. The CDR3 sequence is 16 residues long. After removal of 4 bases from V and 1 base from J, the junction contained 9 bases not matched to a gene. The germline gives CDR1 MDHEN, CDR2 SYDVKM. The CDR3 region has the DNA TGTGCCAGCAGTTCGGGACAGTTCTTCCTTAACTATGGCTACACCTTC. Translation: CASSSGQFFLNYGYTF.

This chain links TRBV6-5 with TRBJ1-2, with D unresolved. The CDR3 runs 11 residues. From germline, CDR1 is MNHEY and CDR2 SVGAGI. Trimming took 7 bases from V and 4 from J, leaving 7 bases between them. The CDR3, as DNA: TGTGCCAGCAACCACCTCTATGGCTACACCTTC. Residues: CASNHLYGYTF.

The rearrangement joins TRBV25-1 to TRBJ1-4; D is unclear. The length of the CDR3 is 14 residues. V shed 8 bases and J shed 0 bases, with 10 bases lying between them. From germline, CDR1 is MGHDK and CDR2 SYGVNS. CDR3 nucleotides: TGTGCCAGCGGAAGACACACAACTAATGAAAAACTGTTTTTT. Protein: CASGRHTTNEKLFF.

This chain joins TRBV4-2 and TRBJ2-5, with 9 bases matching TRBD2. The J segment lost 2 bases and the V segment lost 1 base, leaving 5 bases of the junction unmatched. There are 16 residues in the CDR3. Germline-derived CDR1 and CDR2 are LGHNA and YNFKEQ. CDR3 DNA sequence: TGTGCCAGCAGCCAAGTGCTTCTAGCGGGGCAAGAGACCCAGTACTTC. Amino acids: CASSQVLLAGQETQYF.

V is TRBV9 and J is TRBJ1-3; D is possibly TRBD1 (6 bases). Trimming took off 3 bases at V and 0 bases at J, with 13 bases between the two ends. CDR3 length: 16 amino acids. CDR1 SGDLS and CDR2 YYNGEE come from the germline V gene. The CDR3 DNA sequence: TGTGCCAGCAGCGCCTGGAGGGGGGACTCTGGAAACACCATATATTTT. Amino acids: CASSAWRGDSGNTIYF.

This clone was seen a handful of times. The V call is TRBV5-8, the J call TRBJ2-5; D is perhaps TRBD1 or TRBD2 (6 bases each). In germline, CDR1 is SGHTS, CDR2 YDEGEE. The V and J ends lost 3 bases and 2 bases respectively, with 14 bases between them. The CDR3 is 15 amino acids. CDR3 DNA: TGTGCCAGCAGCTGGGGCGGGACAAATCAAGAGACCCAGTACTTC. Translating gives CASSWGGTNQETQYF.

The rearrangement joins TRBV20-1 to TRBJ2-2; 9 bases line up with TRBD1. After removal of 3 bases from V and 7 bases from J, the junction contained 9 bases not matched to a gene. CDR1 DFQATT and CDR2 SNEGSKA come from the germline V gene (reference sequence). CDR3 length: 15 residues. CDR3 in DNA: TGCAGTGCTAGTGGGACAGGGCCTCGGGGCGGGGAGCTGTTTTTT. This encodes CSASGTGPRGGELFF.

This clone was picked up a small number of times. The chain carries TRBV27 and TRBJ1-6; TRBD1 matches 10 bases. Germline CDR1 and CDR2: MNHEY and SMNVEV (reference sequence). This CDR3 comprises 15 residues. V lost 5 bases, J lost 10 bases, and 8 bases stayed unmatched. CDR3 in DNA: TGTGCCAGCAGTGCCCGGGACAGGGGTGGCTCACCCCTCCACTTT. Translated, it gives CASSARDRGGSPLHF.

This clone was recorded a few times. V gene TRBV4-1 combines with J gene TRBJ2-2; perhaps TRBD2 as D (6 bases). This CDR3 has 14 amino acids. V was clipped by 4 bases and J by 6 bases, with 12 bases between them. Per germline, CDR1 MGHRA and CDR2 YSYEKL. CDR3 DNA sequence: TGCGCCAGCAGCCCGGGAGAGCGGGCCGGGGAGCTGTTTTTT. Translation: CASSPGERAGELFF.

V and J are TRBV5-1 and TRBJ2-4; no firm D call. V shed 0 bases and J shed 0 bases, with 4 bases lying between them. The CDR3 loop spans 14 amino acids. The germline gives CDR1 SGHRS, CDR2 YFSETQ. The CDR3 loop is CASSLGEAKNIQYF. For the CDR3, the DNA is TGCGCCAGCAGCTTGGGTGAAGCCAAAAACATTCAGTACTTC.

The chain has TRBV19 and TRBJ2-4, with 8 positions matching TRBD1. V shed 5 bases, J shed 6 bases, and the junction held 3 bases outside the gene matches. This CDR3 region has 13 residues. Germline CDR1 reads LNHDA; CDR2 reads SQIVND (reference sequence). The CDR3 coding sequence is TGTGCCAGTAGTGCCGGACAGGGAAACATTCAGTACTTC. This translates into CASSAGQGNIQYF.

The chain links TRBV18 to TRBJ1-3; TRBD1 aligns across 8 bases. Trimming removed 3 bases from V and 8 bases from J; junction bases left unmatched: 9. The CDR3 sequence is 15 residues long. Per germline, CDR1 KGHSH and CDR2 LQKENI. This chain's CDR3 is CASSPRTGKIDTIYF. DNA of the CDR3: TGTGCCAGCTCACCGAGGACAGGGAAGATAGACACCATATATTTT.

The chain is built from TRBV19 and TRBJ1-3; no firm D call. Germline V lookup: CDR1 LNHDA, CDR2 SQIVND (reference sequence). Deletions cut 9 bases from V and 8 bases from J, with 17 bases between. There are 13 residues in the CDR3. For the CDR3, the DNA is TGTGCCAGCCACCCTAGACGGGAGGACACCATATATTTT. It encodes CASHPRREDTIYF.

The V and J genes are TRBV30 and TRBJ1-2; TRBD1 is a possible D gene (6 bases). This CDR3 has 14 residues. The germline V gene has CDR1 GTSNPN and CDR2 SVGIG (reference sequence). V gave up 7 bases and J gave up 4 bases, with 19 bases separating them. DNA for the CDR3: TGTGCCTACCCCAGTTACCGGGACACCTATGGCTACACCTTC. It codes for CAYPSYRDTYGYTF.

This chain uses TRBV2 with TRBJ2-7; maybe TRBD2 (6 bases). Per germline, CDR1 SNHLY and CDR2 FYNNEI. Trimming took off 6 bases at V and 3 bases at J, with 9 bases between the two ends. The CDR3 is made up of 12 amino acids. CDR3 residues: CASSLANYEQYF. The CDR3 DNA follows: TGTGCCAGCAGCCTAGCGAACTACGAGCAGTACTTC.

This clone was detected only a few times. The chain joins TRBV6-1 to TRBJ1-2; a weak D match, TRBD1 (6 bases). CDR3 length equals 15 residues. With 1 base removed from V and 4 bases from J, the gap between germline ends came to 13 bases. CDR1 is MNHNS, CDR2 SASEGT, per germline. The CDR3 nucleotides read TGTGCCAGCAGTGAAGGCATACAGGGTCTCTATGGCTACACCTTC. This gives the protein CASSEGIQGLYGYTF.

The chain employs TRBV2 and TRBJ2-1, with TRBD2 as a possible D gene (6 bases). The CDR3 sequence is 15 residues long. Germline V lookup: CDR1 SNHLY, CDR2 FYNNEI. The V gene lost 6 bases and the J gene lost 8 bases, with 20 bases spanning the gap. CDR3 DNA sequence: TGTGCCAGCAGGAGGGCCCTCGGGAGAGTCGATGAGCAGTTCTTC. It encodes CASRRALGRVDEQFF.

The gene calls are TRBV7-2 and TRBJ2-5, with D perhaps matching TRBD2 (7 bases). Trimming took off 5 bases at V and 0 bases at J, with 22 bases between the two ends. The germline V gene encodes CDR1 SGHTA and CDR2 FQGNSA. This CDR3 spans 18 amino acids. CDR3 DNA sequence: TGTGCCAGCAGCCCCCGTACGGGGGGCGGAGTCTACCAAGAGACCCAGTACTTC. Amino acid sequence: CASSPRTGGGVYQETQYF.

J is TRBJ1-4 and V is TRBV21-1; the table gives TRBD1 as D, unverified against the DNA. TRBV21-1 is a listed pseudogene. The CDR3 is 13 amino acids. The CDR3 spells CASLRGRAEKLFF. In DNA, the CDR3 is TGTGCCAGCCTCAGGGGAAGGGCGGAAAAACTGTTTTTT.

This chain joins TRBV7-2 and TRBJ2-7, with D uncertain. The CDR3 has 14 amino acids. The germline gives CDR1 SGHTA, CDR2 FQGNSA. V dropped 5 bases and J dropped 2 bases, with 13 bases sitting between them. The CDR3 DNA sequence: TGTGCCAGCAGCGAGACCTCCATCCCCTACGAGCAGTACTTC. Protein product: CASSETSIPYEQYF.

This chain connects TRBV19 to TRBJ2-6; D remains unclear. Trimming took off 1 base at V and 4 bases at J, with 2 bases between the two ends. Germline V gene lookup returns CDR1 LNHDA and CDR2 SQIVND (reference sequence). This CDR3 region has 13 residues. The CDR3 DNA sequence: TGTGCCAGTAGTATAGCCGGGGCCAACGTCCTGACTTTC. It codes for CASSIAGANVLTF.

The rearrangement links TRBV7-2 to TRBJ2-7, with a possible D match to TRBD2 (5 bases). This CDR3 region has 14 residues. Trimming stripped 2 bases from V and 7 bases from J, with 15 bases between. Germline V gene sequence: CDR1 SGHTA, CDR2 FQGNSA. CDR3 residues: CASSLLASLGEQYF. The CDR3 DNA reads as TGTGCCAGCAGCTTATTGGCCTCACTAGGGGAGCAGTACTTC.

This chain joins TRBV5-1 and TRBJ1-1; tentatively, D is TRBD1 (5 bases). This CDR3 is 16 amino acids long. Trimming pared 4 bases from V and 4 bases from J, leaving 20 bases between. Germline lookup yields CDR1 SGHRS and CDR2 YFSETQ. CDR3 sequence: CASSLRFGDPSTEAFF. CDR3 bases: TGCGCCAGCAGCCTGCGCTTCGGGGACCCCAGCACTGAAGCTTTCTTT.

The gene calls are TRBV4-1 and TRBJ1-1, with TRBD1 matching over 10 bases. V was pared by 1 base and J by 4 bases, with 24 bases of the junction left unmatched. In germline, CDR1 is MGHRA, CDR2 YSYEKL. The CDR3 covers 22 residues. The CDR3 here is CASSQGQGALIGAESGPTEAFF. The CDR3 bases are TGCGCCAGCAGCCAAGGACAGGGGGCACTTATCGGGGCCGAGTCCGGACCCACTGAAGCTTTCTTT.

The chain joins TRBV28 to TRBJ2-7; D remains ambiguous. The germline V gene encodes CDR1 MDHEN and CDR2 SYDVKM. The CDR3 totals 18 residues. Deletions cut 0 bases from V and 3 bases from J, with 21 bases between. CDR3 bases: TGTGCCAGCAGTTTATGGGGGATCATGTCTCTGGGCTTCTACGAGCAGTACTTC. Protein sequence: CASSLWGIMSLGFYEQYF.

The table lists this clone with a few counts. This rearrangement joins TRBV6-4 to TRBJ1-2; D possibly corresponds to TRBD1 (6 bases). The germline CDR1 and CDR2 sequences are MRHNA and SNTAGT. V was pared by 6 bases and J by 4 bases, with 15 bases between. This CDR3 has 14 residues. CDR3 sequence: CASSPEGGGYGYTF. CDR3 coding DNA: TGTGCCAGCAGCCCGGAGGGAGGGGGCTATGGCTACACCTTC.

The CDR3 DNA sequence: TGTGCCAGCAGTTTAAGGGGCTCCTATAATTCACCCCTCCACTTT. It translates to CASSLRGSYNSPLHF. This chain uses TRBV28 with TRBJ1-6; D possibly corresponds to TRBD1 (5 bases). V lost 2 bases and J 0 bases, leaving 5 bases between the germline ends. The CDR3 is made up of 15 amino acids. Germline V gene sequence: CDR1 MDHEN, CDR2 SYDVKM. The whole variable domain, remainder taken from reference TRBV28 and TRBJ1-6, is DVKVTQSSRYLVKRTGEKVFLECVQDMDHENMFWYRQDPGLGLRLIYFSYDVKMKEKGDIPEGYSVSREKKERFSLILESASTNQTSMYLCASSLRGSYNSPLHFGNGTRLTVT.

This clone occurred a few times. CDR3 sequence (DNA): TGTGCCAGCAGCTTGTTTCAGGGGAGGACTGAAGCTTTCTTT. Translated, it gives CASSLFQGRTEAFF. This chain uses TRBV7-2 with TRBJ1-1, with D possibly TRBD1 on 6 matching bases. This CDR3 spans 14 amino acids. Per germline, CDR1 SGHTA and CDR2 FQGNSA. V was cut by 3 bases and J by 5 bases, with 13 bases left in between.

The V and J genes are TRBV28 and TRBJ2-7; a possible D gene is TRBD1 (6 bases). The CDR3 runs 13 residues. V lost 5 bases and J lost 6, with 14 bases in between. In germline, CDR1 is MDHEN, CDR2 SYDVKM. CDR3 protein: CASSIPGVGEQYF. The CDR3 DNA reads TGTGCCAGCAGTATCCCAGGGGTGGGCGAGCAGTACTTC.

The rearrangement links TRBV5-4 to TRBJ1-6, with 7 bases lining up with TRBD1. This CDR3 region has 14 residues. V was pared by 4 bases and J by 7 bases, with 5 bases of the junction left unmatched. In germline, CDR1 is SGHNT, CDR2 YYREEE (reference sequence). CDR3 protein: CASSEGQPNSPLHF. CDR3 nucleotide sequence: TGTGCCAGCAGCGAGGGACAGCCGAATTCACCCCTCCACTTT.